This TCR beta chain was captured by sequencing in a study of T cell responses to AZD1222 COVID-19 vaccine. TCRdb's copy holds only in-frame clones and misses some; the assay was immunoSEQ multiplex PCR. The repertoire has 150,000 to 200,000 clones, 94% of them found once; the top ten carry approximately 5.5%. Germline V gives CDR1 SQVTM, CDR2 ANQGSEA. This CDR3 has 15 residues. The V and J ends lost 2 bases and 4 bases, in that order; junction bases with no gene match: 10. Broader study findings: Among the donors, most were white British and more were female, and clonal diversity was possibly underestimated.

Notes on this clone: Its antigen is unidentified.

The receptor's source is an adult who received the AZD1222 COVID-19 vaccine. The sample was peripheral blood, taken 28 days after the second AZD1222 dose. This sequence joins TRBV29-1 and TRBJ1-2; 7 bases agree with TRBD1. Written as DNA, the CDR3 is TGCAGCGTTGAAAGCTGGGCAGGGGGTGTCTATGGCTACACCTTC. Its protein product is CSVESWAGGVYGYTF.